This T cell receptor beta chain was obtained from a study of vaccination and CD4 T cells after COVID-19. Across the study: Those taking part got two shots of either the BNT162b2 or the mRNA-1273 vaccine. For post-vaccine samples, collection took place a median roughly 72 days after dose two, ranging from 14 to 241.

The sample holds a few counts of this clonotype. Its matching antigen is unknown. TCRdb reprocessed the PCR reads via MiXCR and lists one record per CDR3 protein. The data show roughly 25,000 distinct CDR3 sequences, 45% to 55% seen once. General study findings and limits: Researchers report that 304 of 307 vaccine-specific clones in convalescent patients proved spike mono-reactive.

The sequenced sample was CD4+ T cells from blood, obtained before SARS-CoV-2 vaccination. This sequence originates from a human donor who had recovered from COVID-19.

The CDR3: CASSDAGTGGRTEAFF. For the CDR3, the DNA is TGTGCCAGCAGTGATGCTGGGACAGGGGGTCGTACTGAAGCTTTCTTT. The V call is TRBV6-1, the J call TRBJ1-1; TRBD1 aligns across 11 bases. The CDR3 length is 16 residues. Germline CDR1 and CDR2: MNHNS and SASEGT. V lost 3 bases to trimming and J lost 5 bases; unmatched junction nucleotides: 8.